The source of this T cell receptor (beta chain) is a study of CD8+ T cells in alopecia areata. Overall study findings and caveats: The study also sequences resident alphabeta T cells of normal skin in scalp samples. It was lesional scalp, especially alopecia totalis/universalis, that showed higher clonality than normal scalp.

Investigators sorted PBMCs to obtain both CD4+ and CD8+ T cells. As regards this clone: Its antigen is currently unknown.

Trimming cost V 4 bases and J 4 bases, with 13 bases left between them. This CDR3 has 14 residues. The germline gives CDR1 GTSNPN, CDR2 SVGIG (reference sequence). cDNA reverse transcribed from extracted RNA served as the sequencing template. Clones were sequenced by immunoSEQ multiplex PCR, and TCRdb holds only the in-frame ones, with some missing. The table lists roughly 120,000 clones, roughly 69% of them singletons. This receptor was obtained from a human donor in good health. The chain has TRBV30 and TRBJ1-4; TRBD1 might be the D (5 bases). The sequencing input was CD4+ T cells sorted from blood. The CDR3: CAWNPGPSNEKLFF. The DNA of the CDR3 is TGTGCCTGGAACCCGGGACCGAGTAATGAAAAACTGTTTTTT.